Below, one T cell receptor (beta chain) is given with its context. A single base separates this from a much larger clone, so it may be a read error. The data were obtained in a study of Graves' ophthalmopathy and Graves' hyperthyroidism. CDR3 length equals 15 residues. CDR1 and CDR2 from the germline V gene are MNHEY and SVGEGT. Trimming removed 1 base from V and 2 bases from J; junction bases left unmatched: 4. TCR beta CDR3 regions were amplified from RNA transcripts. First-round RT-PCR employed HTBI primers, with a second-round multiplex PCR after it. Via MiXCR, TCRdb re-called the multiplex PCR reads, giving one row per CDR3 protein. Of hundreds of thousands of distinct CDR3 sequences in the sample, more than 20% are singletons; the top ten hold more than 2.5%.

The chain combines TRBV6-2 or TRBV6-3 with TRBJ2-5, with TRBD1 matching over 7 bases. The receptor was derived from a woman younger than 35 with stable Graves' hyperthyroidism. Specimen: peripheral blood. CDR3 sequence (DNA): TGTGCCAGCAGTTACTGGGACAGTGCACAAGAGACCCAGTACTTC. This codes for CASSYWDSAQETQYF.